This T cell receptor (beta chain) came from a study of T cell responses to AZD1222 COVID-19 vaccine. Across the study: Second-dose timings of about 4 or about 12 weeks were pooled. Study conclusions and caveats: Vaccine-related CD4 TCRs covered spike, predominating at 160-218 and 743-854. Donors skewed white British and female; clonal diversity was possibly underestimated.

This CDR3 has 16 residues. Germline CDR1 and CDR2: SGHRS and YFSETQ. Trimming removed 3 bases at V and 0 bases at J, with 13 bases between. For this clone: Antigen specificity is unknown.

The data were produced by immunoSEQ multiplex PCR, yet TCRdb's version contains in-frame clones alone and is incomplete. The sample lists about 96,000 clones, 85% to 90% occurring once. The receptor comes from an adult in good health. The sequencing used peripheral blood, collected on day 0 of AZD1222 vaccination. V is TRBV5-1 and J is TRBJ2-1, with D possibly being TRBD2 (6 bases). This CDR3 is CASSSGTLSSYNEQFF. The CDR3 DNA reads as TGCGCCAGCAGCTCCGGGACTCTTAGCTCCTACAATGAGCAGTTCTTC.